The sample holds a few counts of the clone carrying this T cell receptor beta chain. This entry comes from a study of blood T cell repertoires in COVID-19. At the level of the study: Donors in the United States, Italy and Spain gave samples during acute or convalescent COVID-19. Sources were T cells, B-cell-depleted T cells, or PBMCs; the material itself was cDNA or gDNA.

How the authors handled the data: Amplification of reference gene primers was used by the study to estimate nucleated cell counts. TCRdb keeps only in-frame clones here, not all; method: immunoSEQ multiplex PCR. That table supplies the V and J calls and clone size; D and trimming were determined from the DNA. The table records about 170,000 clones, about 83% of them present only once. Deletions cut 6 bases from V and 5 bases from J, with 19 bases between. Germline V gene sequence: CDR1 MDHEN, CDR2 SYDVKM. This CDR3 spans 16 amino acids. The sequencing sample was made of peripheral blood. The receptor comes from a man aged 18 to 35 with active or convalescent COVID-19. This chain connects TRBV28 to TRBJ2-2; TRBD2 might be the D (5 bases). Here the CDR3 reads CASRGYRDSLTGELFF. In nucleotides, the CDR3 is TGTGCCAGCAGGGGGTACCGGGATTCCCTTACCGGGGAGCTGTTTTTT.